Listed here are 14 T cell receptor beta chains from one sample, sequenced in a study of blood T cell repertoires in COVID-19 (dated by TCRdb to about 2020). Library preparation employed the immunoSEQ multiplex PCR assay. TCRdb took over this immuneACCESS table, retaining in-frame rearrangements with V and J assigned. Such tables are incomplete; in checked studies, under half of the missing clones stem from an unresolved V gene, and the remainder is unexplained. The sample has around 180,000 clones on record, 81% of them singletons. The top ten clones comprise 10% to 15% of the sample. The sample consisted of peripheral blood. These TCRs come from a woman of 80 years or more with COVID-19, enrolled during active disease.

The chain couples TRBV5-1 to TRBJ2-7; a weak D match, TRBD1 (5 bases). Per germline, CDR1 SGHRS and CDR2 YFSETQ. The length of the CDR3 is 13 residues. Trimming stripped 4 bases from V and 0 bases from J, with 8 bases between. In nucleotides, the CDR3 is TGCGCCAGCAGCGACAGTAACTCCTACGAGCAGTACTTC. Its protein is CASSDSNSYEQYF.

This clone showed up just a few times. The chain recombines TRBV7-2 with TRBJ2-1; D remains ambiguous. CDR1 is SGHTA, CDR2 FQGNSA, per germline. V lost 6 bases to trimming and J lost 10 bases, with 13 bases between them. This CDR3 has 12 residues. The CDR3 coding sequence is TGTGCCAGCAGACACCCCCCCATGGAGCAGTTCTTC. Its translation is CASRHPPMEQFF.

This chain connects TRBV6-5 to TRBJ2-1; tentatively, D is TRBD2 (5 bases). This CDR3 is 15 amino acids long. The germline V gene encodes CDR1 MNHEY and CDR2 SVGAGI. V was trimmed by 8 bases and J by 7 bases, leaving 21 bases between them. CDR3 amino acids: CASHKSGKLRNEQFF. CDR3 DNA sequence: TGTGCCAGCCACAAATCGGGAAAATTGAGGAATGAGCAGTTCTTC.

The chain couples TRBV2 to TRBJ1-2; weak D call: TRBD1 (5 bases). This CDR3 has 13 residues. The V end was cut by 5 bases, the J end by 4 bases, with 11 bases between. Germline CDR1 SNHLY, CDR2 FYNNEI. The CDR3 nucleotides read TGTGCCAGCAGTTGGCAGCAGGGCTATGGCTACACCTTC. Encoded protein: CASSWQQGYGYTF.

The DNA for the CDR3 is TGCGCCAGCAGCCGAGATAGGGGGTTGTCCTCCTACGAGCAGTACTTC. Translation gives CASSRDRGLSSYEQYF. The rearrangement uses TRBV4-1 and TRBJ2-7, with D maybe TRBD1 (6 bases). Trimming took 4 bases from V and 0 from J, leaving 16 bases between them. The CDR3 length is 16 residues. Germline-derived CDR1 and CDR2 are MGHRA and YSYEKL.

V is TRBV29-1 and J is TRBJ2-1; 8 nucleotides agree with TRBD2. The CDR3 loop spans 19 amino acids. V gave up 2 bases and J gave up 1 base; unmatched junction bases: 16. In germline, CDR1 is SQVTM, CDR2 ANQGSEA. The CDR3 here is CSVEFTPSGKRGSYNEQFF. CDR3 nucleotide sequence: TGCAGCGTTGAATTCACGCCTAGCGGAAAGCGGGGGTCCTACAATGAGCAGTTCTTC.

The chain employs TRBV4-3 and TRBJ1-2; 8 nucleotides match TRBD1. This CDR3 has 16 residues. The germline V gene has CDR1 LGHNA and CDR2 YSLEER. The V gene end was trimmed by 0 bases and the J gene end by 0 bases; junction bases not matched to a gene: 3. The CDR3 coding sequence is TGCGCCAGCAGCCAAGAGCCGGGACAGGCTAACTATGGCTACACCTTC. Amino acid sequence: CASSQEPGQANYGYTF.

The CDR3 coding sequence is TGTGCCAGCAGTGTACCCATTCCGGGACAGGGGAGCACAGATACGCAGTATTTT. It codes for CASSVPIPGQGSTDTQYF. This chain joins TRBV6-1 and TRBJ2-3; 10 nucleotides match TRBD1. CDR1 MNHNS and CDR2 SASEGT come from the germline V gene. V lost 4 bases to trimming and J lost 0 bases; unmatched junction nucleotides: 10. This CDR3 has 18 amino acids.

The V and J genes are TRBV15 and TRBJ1-3; no clear D. V gave up 0 bases and J gave up 2 bases, with 14 bases separating them. The germline V gene has CDR1 LNHNV and CDR2 YYDKDF (reference sequence). This CDR3 region has 17 residues. The CDR3 sequence: CATSRDQLRFTGNTIYF. In DNA, the CDR3 is TGTGCCACCAGCAGAGATCAATTGAGGTTTACTGGAAACACCATATATTTT.

The chain links TRBV27 to TRBJ1-4, with D perhaps TRBD1 (5 bases). V lost 10 bases to trimming and J lost 6 bases, with 15 bases between them. The CDR3 is made up of 13 amino acids. Germline V gene sequence: CDR1 MNHEY, CDR2 SMNVEV (reference sequence). The CDR3 spells CAILPWGDEKLFF. CDR3 sequence (DNA): TGTGCCATCCTACCATGGGGGGATGAAAAACTGTTTTTT.

The J gene is TRBJ2-3, the V gene TRBV7-3; 11 bases line up with TRBD2. CDR1 and CDR2 from the germline V gene are SGHTA and FQGTGA. The CDR3 is made up of 15 amino acids. J was trimmed by 8 bases and V by 1 base; bases with no gene match: 5. CDR3 coding DNA: TGTGCCAGCAGCTTAATAGGGACTAGCGGTGGTACGCAGTATTTT. Protein: CASSLIGTSGGTQYF. Looking up the rest from reference TRBV7-3 and TRBJ2-3 gives the full variable domain: GAGVSQTPSNKVTEKGKYVELRCDPISGHTALYWYRQSLGQGPEFLIYFQGTGAADDSGLPNDRFFAVRPEGSVSTLKIQRTERGDSAVYLCASSLIGTSGGTQYFGPGTRLTVL.

The chain has TRBV5-1 and TRBJ2-7; 10 nucleotides line up with TRBD1. Germline V gene sequence: CDR1 SGHRS, CDR2 YFSETQ. This CDR3 spans 15 amino acids. V was pared by 4 bases and J by 1 base, with 5 bases of the junction left unmatched. The CDR3 coding sequence is TGCGCCAGCAGCAGCCGGGACAGGGGTTCCTACGAGCAGTACTTC. This gives the protein CASSSRDRGSYEQYF.

This chain joins TRBV2 and TRBJ1-5; 8 bases map to TRBD1. V was clipped by 7 bases and J by 4 bases; unmatched bases: 18. In germline, CDR1 is SNHLY, CDR2 FYNNEI. CDR3 length equals 18 residues. The CDR3 region has the DNA TGTGCCAGCACTCTAACTTTTCGGGGACAGGCGATAAATCAGCCCCAGCATTTT. It codes for CASTLTFRGQAINQPQHF.

This clone was seen more than once but under ten times. The chain has TRBV2 and TRBJ1-1; 7 positions match TRBD1. The CDR3 contains 13 residues. Germline trimming cut 3 bases from V and 5 bases from J; bases unmatched to any gene: 3. The V gene's germline CDR1 is SNHLY and CDR2 FYNNEI. The CDR3 region has the DNA TGTGCCAGCAGTGAGATGGGACAGACTGAAGCTTTCTTT. It is translated as CASSEMGQTEAFF.